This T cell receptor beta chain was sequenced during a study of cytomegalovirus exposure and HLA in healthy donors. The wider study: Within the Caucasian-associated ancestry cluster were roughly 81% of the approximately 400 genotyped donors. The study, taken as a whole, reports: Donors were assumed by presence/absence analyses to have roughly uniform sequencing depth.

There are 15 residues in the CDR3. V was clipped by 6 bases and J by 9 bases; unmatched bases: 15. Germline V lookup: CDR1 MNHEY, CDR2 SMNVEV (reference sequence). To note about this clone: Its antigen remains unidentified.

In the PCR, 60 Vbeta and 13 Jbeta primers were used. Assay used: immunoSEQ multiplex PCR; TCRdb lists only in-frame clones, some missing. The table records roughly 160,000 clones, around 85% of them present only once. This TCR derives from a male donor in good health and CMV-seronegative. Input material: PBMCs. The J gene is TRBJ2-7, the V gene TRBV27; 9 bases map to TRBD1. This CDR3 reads CASSRPGTGRYVQYF. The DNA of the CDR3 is TGTGCCAGCAGCCGACCCGGGACAGGGAGGTATGTGCAGTACTTC.